This T cell receptor beta chain was identified during a study of blood T cells in healthy people across ages. Study-wide results and caveats: It was held that diversity estimates obtained from one million T cells represented underestimates. Versus aged donors, long-lived donors had higher diversity and more naive CD4+ cells.

Sample-barcoded 5' priming and a J-beta primer mix drove a second PCR of about 6 to 12 cycles. Tags on each cDNA molecule came from a template-switch adaptor with 12 random nucleotides. CDR3-containing paired-end reads numbered at least 2.5 million in each sample. TCRdb passed the 5' RACE reads through MiXCR, listing each CDR3 protein once. Seen here are approximately 1.5 million distinct CDR3 sequences, roughly 30% observed once, and the top ten hold around 11%. Germline V gene data show CDR1 as DFQATT and CDR2 as SNEGSKA (reference sequence). The CDR3 consists of 12 residues. For this clonotype: Antigen: not known. A read error may explain this, as a much larger clone is one base away.

The TCR originated in a woman in her thirties in good health. The rearrangement links TRBV20-1 to TRBJ2-5, with D maybe TRBD2 (5 bases). The J call is doubtful: the DNA matches TRBJ2-7 better. The sequenced material came from blood. CDR3 sequence reads: CSTSPGIYEQYF. DNA of the CDR3: TGCAGTACTAGTCCCGGGATCTACGAGCAGTACTTC.